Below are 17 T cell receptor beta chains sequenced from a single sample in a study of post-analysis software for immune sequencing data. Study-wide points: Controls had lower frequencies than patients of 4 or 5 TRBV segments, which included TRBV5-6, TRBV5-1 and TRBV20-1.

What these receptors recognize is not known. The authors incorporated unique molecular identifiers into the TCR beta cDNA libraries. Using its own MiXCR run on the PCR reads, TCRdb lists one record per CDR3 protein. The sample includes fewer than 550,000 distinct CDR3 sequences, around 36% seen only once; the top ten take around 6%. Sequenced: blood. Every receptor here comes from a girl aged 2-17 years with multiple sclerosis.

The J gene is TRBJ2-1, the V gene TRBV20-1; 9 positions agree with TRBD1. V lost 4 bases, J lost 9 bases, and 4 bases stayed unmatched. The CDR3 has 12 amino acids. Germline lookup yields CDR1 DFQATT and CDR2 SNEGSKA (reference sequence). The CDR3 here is CSATGTGSEQFF. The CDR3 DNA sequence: TGCAGTGCTACCGGGACAGGGAGTGAGCAGTTCTTC.

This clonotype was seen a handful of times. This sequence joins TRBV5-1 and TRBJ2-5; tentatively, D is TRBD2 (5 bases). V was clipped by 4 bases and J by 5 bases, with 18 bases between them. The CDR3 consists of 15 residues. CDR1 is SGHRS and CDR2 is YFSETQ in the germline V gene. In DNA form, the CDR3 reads TGCGCCAGCAGCCGGAGACCGGTTTGGGAGGAGACCCAGTACTTC. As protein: CASSRRPVWEETQYF.

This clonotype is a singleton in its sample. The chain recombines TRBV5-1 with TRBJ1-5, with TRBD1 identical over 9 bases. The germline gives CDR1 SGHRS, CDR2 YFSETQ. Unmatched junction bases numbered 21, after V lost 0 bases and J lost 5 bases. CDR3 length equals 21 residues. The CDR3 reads CASSLAPRPPTGGGLDQPQHF. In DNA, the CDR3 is TGCGCCAGCAGCTTGGCCCCTCGGCCTCCGACAGGGGGAGGATTGGATCAGCCCCAGCATTTT.

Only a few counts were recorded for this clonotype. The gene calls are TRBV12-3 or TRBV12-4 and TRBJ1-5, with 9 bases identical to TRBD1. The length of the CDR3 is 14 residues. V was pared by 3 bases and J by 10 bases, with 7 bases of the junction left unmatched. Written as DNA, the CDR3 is TGTGCCAGCAGTTTCCAGGACAGGGGTGGCCCCCAGCATTTT. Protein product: CASSFQDRGGPQHF.

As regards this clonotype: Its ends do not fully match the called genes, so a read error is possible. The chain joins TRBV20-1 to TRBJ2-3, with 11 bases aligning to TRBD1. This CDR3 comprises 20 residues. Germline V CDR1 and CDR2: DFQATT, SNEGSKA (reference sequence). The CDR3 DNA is TGCAGTGCTAGCGCCGGACAGGGGGCTCAACCGGGCCACTTCACAGACACGCAGTATTTT. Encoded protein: CSASAGQGAQPGHFTDTQYF.

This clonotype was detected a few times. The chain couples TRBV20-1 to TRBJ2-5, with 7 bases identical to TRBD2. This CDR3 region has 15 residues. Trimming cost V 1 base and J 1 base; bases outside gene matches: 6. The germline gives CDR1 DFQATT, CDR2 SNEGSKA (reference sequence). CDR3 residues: CSARGWRESQETQYF. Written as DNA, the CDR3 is TGCAGTGCTAGAGGTTGGCGGGAGTCCCAAGAGACCCAGTACTTC.

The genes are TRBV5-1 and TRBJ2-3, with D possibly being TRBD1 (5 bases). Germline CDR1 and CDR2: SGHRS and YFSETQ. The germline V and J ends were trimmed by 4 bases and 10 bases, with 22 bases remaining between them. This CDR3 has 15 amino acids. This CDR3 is CASSPGQTLSVAQYF. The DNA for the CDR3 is TGCGCCAGCAGCCCCGGACAAACACTCTCAGTCGCGCAGTATTTT.

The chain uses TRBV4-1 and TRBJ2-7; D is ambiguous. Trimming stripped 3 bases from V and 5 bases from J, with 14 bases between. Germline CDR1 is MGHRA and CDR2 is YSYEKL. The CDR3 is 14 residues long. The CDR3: CASSQSLGRHEQYF. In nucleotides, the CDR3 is TGCGCCAGCAGCCAGTCCCTCGGACGCCACGAGCAGTACTTC.

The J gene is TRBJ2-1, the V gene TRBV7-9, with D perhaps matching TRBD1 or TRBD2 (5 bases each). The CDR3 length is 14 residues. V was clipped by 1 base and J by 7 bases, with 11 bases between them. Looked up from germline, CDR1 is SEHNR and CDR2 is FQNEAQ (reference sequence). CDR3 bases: TGTGCCAGCAGCTTAGGGGGACGGACAAATGAGCAGTTCTTC. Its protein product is CASSLGGRTNEQFF.

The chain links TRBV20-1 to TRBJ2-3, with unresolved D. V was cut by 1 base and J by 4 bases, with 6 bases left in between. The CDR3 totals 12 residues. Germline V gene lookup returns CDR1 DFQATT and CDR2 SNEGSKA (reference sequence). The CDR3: CSARASPDTQYF. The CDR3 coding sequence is TGCAGTGCTAGAGCCAGCCCAGATACGCAGTATTTT.

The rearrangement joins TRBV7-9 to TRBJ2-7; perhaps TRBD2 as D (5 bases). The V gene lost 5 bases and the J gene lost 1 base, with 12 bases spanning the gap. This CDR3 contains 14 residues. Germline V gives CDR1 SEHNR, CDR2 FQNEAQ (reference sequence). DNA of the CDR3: TGTGCCAGCAGCCCGATTCGCGGGTCCTACGAGCAGTACTTC. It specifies CASSPIRGSYEQYF.

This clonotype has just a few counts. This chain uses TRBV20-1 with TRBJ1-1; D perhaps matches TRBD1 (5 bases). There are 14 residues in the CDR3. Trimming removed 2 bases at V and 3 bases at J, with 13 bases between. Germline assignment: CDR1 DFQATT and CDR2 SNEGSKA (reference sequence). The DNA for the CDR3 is TGCAGTGCTAGACCCCCGGGGCCGGACACTGAAGCTTTCTTT. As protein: CSARPPGPDTEAFF.

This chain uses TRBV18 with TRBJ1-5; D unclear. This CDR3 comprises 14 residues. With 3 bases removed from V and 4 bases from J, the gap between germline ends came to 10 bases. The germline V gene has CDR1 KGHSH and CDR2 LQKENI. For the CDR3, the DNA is TGTGCCAGCTCACCCGGACGGTCAAATCAGCCCCAGCATTTT. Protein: CASSPGRSNQPQHF.

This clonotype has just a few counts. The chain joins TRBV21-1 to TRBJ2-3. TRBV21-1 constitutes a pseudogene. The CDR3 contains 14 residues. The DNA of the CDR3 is TGTGCCAGCAGCAAAGCGATCACCACAGATACGCAGTATTTT. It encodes CASSKAITTDTQYF.

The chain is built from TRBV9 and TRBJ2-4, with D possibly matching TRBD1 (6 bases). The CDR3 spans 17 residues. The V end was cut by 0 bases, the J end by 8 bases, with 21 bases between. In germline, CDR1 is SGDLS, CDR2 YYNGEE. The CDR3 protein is CASSVEGQGPFTDIQYF. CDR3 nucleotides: TGTGCCAGCAGCGTAGAGGGGCAGGGGCCCTTTACGGACATTCAGTACTTC.

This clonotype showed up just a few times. The CDR3 region has the DNA TGTGCCAGCAGCTTAGGGCCTACGCAGTATTTT. As protein: CASSLGPTQYF. This chain connects TRBV7-2 to TRBJ2-3; D not resolved. Trimming shortened V by 1 base and J by 8 bases, and 4 bases separated the two germline ends. This CDR3 spans 11 amino acids. The germline gives CDR1 SGHTA, CDR2 FQGNSA.

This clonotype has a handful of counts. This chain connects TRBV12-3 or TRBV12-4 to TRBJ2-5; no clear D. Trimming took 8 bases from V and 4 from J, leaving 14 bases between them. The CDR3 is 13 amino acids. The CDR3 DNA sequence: TGTGCCAGCGTGAACAGCTTTGGAGAGACCCAGTACTTC. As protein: CASVNSFGETQYF.